These T cell receptor beta chains were read from a single sample in a study of cytomegalovirus exposure and HLA in healthy donors. Here immunoSEQ multiplex PCR was the method, and the copy in TCRdb shows in-frame clones only, minus some. The sample shows 200,000 or so clones, around 80% of them seen only once. Sequenced: PBMCs. Receptors originate from a woman in her 30s in good health and CMV-seropositive. The CDR3 runs from the conserved cysteine through the conserved F or W. D genes are given only for firm matches. Some rows have no size entry. The others give once, few or many, or a class for an expanded clone.

clone_size: NA; v_call: TRBV6-6; j_call: TRBJ1-2; d_call: NA; cdr3_aa: CASSPGQKAYGYTF; cdr3_nt: TGTGCCAGCAGTCCCGGACAGAAAGCCTATGGCTACACCTTC
clone_size: NA; v_call: TRBV4-1; j_call: TRBJ2-1; d_call: TRBD2; cdr3_aa: CASSQSGTSGGLEQFF; cdr3_nt: TGCGCCAGCAGCCAGTCCGGGACTAGCGGGGGACTGGAGCAGTTCTTC
clone_size: NA; v_call: TRBV6-5; j_call: TRBJ2-1; d_call: NA; cdr3_aa: CASSRLPSSYNEQFF; cdr3_nt: TGTGCCAGCAGTAGACTTCCGAGCTCCTACAATGAGCAGTTCTTC
clone_size: NA; v_call: TRBV11-2; j_call: TRBJ2-2; d_call: NA; cdr3_aa: CASSSRGNTGELFF; cdr3_nt: TGTGCCAGCAGCTCCAGGGGTAACACCGGGGAGCTGTTTTTT
clone_size: many; v_call: TRBV5-6; j_call: TRBJ2-2; d_call: TRBD1; cdr3_aa: CASSLGTGDTGELFF; cdr3_nt: TGTGCCAGCAGCTTGGGGACAGGGGATACCGGGGAGCTGTTTTTT
clone_size: NA; v_call: TRBV6-1; j_call: TRBJ1-5; d_call: NA; cdr3_aa: CASSGGAPRAQHF; cdr3_nt: TGTGCCAGCTCTGGGGGGGCCCCCCGGGCCCAGCATTTT
clone_size: NA; v_call: TRBV2; j_call: TRBJ1-1; d_call: NA; cdr3_aa: CASSEQGNTEAFF; cdr3_nt: TGTGCCAGCAGTGAGCAGGGAAACACTGAAGCTTTCTTT
clone_size: NA; v_call: TRBV4-1; j_call: TRBJ2-2; d_call: NA; cdr3_aa: CASSFRDTGELFF; cdr3_nt: TGCGCCAGCAGCTTCAGGGACACCGGGGAGCTGTTTTTT
clone_size: NA; v_call: TRBV25-1; j_call: TRBJ1-1; d_call: NA; cdr3_aa: CASSLKRGTEAFF; cdr3_nt: TGTGCTAGCAGTTTGAAGAGAGGCACTGAAGCTTTCTTT
clone_size: NA; v_call: TRBV9; j_call: TRBJ1-2; d_call: NA; cdr3_aa: CASSVAHPREGGYTF; cdr3_nt: TGTGCCAGCAGCGTAGCTCACCCACGGGAAGGTGGCTACACCTTC
clone_size: once; v_call: TRBV7-2; j_call: TRBJ2-7; d_call: TRBD1; cdr3_aa: CASSAQGTGGVYEQYF; cdr3_nt: TGTGCCAGCAGCGCTCAAGGGACAGGGGGAGTCTACGAGCAGTACTTC
clone_size: NA; v_call: TRBV5-1; j_call: TRBJ2-7; d_call: TRBD2; cdr3_aa: CASSLAGVSPEQYF; cdr3_nt: TGCGCCAGCAGTTTGGCGGGAGTCTCGCCCGAGCAGTACTTC
clone_size: once; v_call: TRBV9; j_call: TRBJ2-2; d_call: NA; cdr3_aa: CASSVAIGGQNTGELFF; cdr3_nt: TGTGCCAGCAGCGTAGCTATCGGGGGGCAGAACACCGGGGAGCTGTTTTTT
clone_size: few; v_call: TRBV19; j_call: TRBJ2-7; d_call: NA; cdr3_aa: CASSIAQSYEQYF; cdr3_nt: TGTGCCAGTAGTATCGCACAGAGTTACGAGCAGTACTTC
clone_size: NA; v_call: TRBV5-1; j_call: TRBJ2-7; d_call: NA; cdr3_aa: CASSGREASLNSYEQYF; cdr3_nt: TGCGCCAGCAGCGGCAGGGAGGCTAGCCTTAATTCCTACGAGCAGTACTTC
clone_size: NA; v_call: TRBV5-4; j_call: TRBJ2-3; d_call: NA; cdr3_aa: CASSLEWGSTDTQYF; cdr3_nt: TGTGCCAGCAGCTTGGAATGGGGCAGCACAGATACGCAGTATTTT
clone_size: NA; v_call: TRBV7-9; j_call: TRBJ2-7; d_call: NA; cdr3_aa: CASSLSGSEQYF; cdr3_nt: TGTGCCAGCAGCTTGTCAGGTTCCGAGCAGTACTTC
clone_size: NA; v_call: TRBV11-3; j_call: TRBJ2-7; d_call: TRBD1; cdr3_aa: CASSLQGAHEQYF; cdr3_nt: TGTGCCAGCAGCCTACAGGGGGCCCACGAGCAGTACTTC
clone_size: NA; v_call: TRBV15; j_call: TRBJ1-4; d_call: NA; cdr3_aa: CATSRERWGANEKLFF; cdr3_nt: TGTGCCACCAGCAGAGAACGATGGGGGGCTAATGAAAAACTGTTTTTT
clone_size: NA; v_call: TRBV4-1; j_call: TRBJ1-3; d_call: TRBD1; cdr3_aa: CASSSGTGHTGNTIYF; cdr3_nt: TGCGCCAGCAGCTCCGGGACAGGGCACACGGGAAACACCATATATTTT
clone_size: NA; v_call: TRBV6-1; j_call: TRBJ1-1; d_call: NA; cdr3_aa: CASSETGARFAEAFF; cdr3_nt: TGTGCCAGCAGTGAAACTGGGGCAAGGTTCGCTGAAGCTTTCTTT
clone_size: NA; v_call: TRBV7-9; j_call: TRBJ1-1; d_call: NA; cdr3_aa: CASSLDPITEAFF; cdr3_nt: TGTGCCAGCAGCTTAGATCCCATCACTGAAGCTTTCTTT
clone_size: NA; v_call: TRBV27; j_call: TRBJ1-5; d_call: TRBD1; cdr3_aa: CASGGQGLSNQPQHF; cdr3_nt: TGTGCCAGCGGAGGACAGGGGCTCAGCAATCAGCCCCAGCATTTT
clone_size: NA; v_call: TRBV2; j_call: TRBJ2-2; d_call: NA; cdr3_aa: CARTKGRNTGELFF; cdr3_nt: TGTGCCAGGACAAAGGGGCGGAACACCGGGGAGCTGTTTTTT
clone_size: NA; v_call: TRBV15; j_call: TRBJ1-2; d_call: NA; cdr3_aa: CATSSAAFSGYTF; cdr3_nt: TGTGCCACCAGCAGCGCAGCGTTTTCGGGCTACACCTTC
clone_size: NA; v_call: TRBV11-2; j_call: TRBJ2-1; d_call: TRBD2; cdr3_aa: CASSFGAGGPFEQFF; cdr3_nt: TGTGCCAGCAGCTTTGGGGCGGGAGGGCCGTTCGAGCAGTTCTTC
clone_size: once; v_call: TRBV29-1; j_call: TRBJ2-1; d_call: TRBD2; cdr3_aa: CSARASGRYNEQFF; cdr3_nt: TGCAGCGCCCGGGCTAGCGGGAGGTACAATGAGCAGTTCTTC